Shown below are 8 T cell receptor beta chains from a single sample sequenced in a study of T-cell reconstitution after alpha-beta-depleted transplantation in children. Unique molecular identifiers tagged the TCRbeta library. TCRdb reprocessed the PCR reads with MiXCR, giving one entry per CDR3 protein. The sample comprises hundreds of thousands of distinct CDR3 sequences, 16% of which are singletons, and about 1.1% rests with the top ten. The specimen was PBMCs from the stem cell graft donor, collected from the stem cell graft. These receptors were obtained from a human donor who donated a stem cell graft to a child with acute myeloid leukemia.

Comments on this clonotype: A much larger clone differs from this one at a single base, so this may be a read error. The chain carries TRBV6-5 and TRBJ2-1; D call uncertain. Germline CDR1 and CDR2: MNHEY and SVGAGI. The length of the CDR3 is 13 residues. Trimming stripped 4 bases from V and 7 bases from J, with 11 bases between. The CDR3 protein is CASSCEAANEQFF. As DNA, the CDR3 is TGTGCCAGCAGTTGCGAGGCGGCGAATGAGCAGTTCTTC.

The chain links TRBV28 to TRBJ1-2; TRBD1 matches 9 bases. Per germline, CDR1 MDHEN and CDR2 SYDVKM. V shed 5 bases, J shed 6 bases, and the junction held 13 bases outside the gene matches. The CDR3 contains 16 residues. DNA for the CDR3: TGTGCCAGCAGTCCCAAAATTACAGGGGGCAACCATGGCTACACCTTC. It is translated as CASSPKITGGNHGYTF.

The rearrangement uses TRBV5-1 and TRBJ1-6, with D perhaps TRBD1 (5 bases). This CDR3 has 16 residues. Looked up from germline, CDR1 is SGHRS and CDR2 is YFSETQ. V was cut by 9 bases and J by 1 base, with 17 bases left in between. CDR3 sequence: CATRAGVGSYNSPLHF. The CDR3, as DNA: TGCGCCACCCGAGCGGGGGTTGGTTCCTATAATTCACCCCTCCACTTT.

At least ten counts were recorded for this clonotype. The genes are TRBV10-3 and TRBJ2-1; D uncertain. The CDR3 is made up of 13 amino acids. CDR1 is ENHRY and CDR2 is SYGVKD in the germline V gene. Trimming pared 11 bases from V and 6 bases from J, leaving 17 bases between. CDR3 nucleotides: TGTGCCTCACCGGCCCGGAGTTTCAATGAGCAGTTCTTC. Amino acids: CASPARSFNEQFF.

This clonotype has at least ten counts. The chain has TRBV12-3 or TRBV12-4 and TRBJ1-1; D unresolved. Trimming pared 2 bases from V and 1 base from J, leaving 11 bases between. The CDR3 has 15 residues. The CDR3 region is CASSLRRGRNTEAFF. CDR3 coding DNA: TGTGCCAGCAGTTTAAGACGGGGTAGGAACACTGAAGCTTTCTTT.

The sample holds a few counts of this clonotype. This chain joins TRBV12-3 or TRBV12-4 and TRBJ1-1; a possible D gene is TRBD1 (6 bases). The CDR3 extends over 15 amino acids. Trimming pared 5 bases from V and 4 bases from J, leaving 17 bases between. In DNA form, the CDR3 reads TGTGCCAGCAGTCCTTACAGGGTTATGCTCACTGAAGCTTTCTTT. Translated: CASSPYRVMLTEAFF.

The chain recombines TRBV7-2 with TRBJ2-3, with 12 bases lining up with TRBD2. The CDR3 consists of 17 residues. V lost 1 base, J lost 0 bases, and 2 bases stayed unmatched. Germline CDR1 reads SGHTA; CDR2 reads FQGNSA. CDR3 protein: CASSLGGLAGSTDTQYF. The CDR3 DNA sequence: TGTGCCAGCAGCTTAGGTGGACTAGCGGGGAGCACAGATACGCAGTATTTT. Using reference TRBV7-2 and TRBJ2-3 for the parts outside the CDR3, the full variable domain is GAGVSQSPSNKVTEKGKDVELRCDPISGHTALYWYRQSLGQGLEFLIYFQGNSAPDKSGLPSDRFSAERTGGSVSTLTIQRTQQEDSAVYLCASSLGGLAGSTDTQYFGPGTRLTVL.

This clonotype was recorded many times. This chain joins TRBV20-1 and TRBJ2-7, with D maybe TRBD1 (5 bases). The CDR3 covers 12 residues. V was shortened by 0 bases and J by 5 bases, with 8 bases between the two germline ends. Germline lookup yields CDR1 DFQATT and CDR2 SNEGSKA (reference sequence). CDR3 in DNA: TGCAGTGCTAGAGATTTAGGGGACGAGCAGTACGTC. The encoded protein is CSARDLGDEQYV.